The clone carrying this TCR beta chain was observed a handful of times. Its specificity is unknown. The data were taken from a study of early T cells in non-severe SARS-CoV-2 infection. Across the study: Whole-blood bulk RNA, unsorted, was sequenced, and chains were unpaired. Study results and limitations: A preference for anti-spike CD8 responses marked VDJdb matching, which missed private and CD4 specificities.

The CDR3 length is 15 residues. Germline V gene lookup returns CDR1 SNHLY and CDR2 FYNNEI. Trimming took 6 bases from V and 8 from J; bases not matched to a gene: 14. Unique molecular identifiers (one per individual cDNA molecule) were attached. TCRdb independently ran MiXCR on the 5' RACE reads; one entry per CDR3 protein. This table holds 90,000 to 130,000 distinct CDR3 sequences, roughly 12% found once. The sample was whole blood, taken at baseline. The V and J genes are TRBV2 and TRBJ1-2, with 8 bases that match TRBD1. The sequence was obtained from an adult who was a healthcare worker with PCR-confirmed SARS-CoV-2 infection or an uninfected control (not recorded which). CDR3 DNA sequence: TGTGCCAGCAGCCCAACAGGGGGACTAGCCTTAGGCTACACCTTC. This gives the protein CASSPTGGLALGYTF.